The T cell receptor (beta chain) described here comes from a study of graft-versus-host responses after intestinal transplantation (dated by TCRdb to 2020 to 2023). Regarding the research as a whole: The transplants that recipients got were multivisceral, liver-intestinal, or isolated intestinal. Anti-thymocyte globulin induction was given to all recipients, followed by maintenance tacrolimus and steroids for two to three years. Bulk TCR-beta CDR3 sequencing was used to track graft-versus-host and host-versus-graft alloreactive T cell clones in the graft, circulation and bone marrow after intestinal transplantation. To identify alloreactive clones, pre-transplant mixed lymphocyte reaction products were sequenced and compared with unstimulated pre-transplant donor and recipient T cells. The cohort enrolled roughly 25 intestinal transplant recipients including one retransplant, and a few patients lacking pretransplant specimens were excluded. Donor T cell macrochimerism was defined as a peak of at least 4% donor T cells among recipient peripheral blood mononuclear cells. Rather than going through the commercial service, samples from three later patients were sequenced in-house on an Illumina MiSeq and processed with MiXCR. What the authors observed across the whole study: In patients with donor T cell macrochimerism, the allografts had high GvH to HvG T cell clonal ratios. GvH clones turned up in recipient bone marrow, with some appearing earlier in ileal mucosa or blood, a pattern consistent with an intestinal mucosal origin. Early after transplant, peak levels of circulating GvH clones were associated with declines in HvG clones. The relatively low number and heterogeneity of intestinal transplant patients limited the conclusions.

Library preparation was by the immunoSEQ multiplex PCR assay. For most patients, genomic DNA was isolated with the Qiagen DNeasy Blood and Tissue Kit and sent frozen to Adaptive Biotechnologies for TCR sequencing. High-throughput TCR-beta CDR3 sequencing of genomic DNA from most patients was performed by Adaptive Biotechnologies. Regarding the original processing steps: TCR sequencing data for approximately 19 patients were retrieved from Adaptive's ImmunoSEQ software; a few other patients were processed with MiXCR and VDJtools. To correct CD4 versus CD8 sorting errors, sequences present in both subsets at a frequency ratio below 5:1 were removed. CDR3 nucleotide sequences shared by donor and recipient were removed because the origin of these sequences could not be assigned. To be classed as alloreactive, a clone needed at least 2-fold expansion over unstimulated cells and a minimum CFSE-low frequency of 0.002% (template counts) or 0.001% (read counts). Clones were considered mappable if detected in sequenced pre-transplant spleen, lymph node, or MLR CFSE-low populations of the donor or recipient. The cumulative frequency of alloreactive clones was calculated as a percentage of all sequences, weighted by copy number. The immuneACCESS repertoire file appears here via TCRdb, limited to in-frame rearrangements. These files lack a portion of the clones; in checked studies, under half of the deficit traces to unresolved V genes, and the cause of the others is not known. V, J and clone size were drawn from that table, and D and trimming were deduced from the DNA. Present in this sample are over 85,000 clones, about 93% of which were seen just once. 0.4% to 0.55% of the sample is taken by the ten largest.

From the germline V gene (reference sequence), CDR1 is MNHEY and CDR2 is SMNVEV. Counted from cysteine to phenylalanine, this CDR3 has 14 amino acids. Only the CDR3 region is kept as DNA, spanning 42 bases read in frame from base 1. V is cut back by 6 bases and J by 4 bases, with 8 bases in the junction unmatched. As regards this clone: This clone's antigen is unknown. It has no much larger one-base neighbor in the sample; base qualities were not kept.

This sample's time point label indicates: cells obtained before transplantation from donor or recipient. CD3+CD4+ and CD3+CD8+ populations were FACS-sorted from unstimulated pre-transplant donor and recipient cells taken from spleen or lymph nodes. Sequences were derived from unstimulated CD8+ T cells sorted from spleen or lymph node cells, sampled before intestinal transplant. The clonotype originates from a human donor who received an intestinal transplant. The sequence is built from TRBV27 and TRBJ1-2, with 7 central nucleotides matching TRBD1. CDR3 region: CASSYQTGSYGYTF. The nucleotide sequence is given as TGTGCCAGCAGCTATCAGACAGGGTCCTATGGCTACACCTTC.